This T cell receptor beta chain was identified during a study of T cell changes during pregnancy in multiple sclerosis. The CDR3 sequence is 15 residues long. Germline assignment: CDR1 SGHRS and CDR2 YFSETQ. V dropped 3 bases and J dropped 5 bases, with 17 bases sitting between them. Sequencing was performed with immunoSEQ multiplex PCR; in TCRdb, only in-frame clones are kept and a portion is missing. The data contain tens of thousands of clones, 85% to 90% of them singletons. The TCR was taken from a female donor with multiple sclerosis, enrolled in a pregnancy study. The source material was CD4+ T cells from peripheral blood mononuclear cells, sampled in the first trimester of pregnancy. This chain links TRBV5-1 with TRBJ1-2, with D perhaps TRBD1 (6 bases). The CDR3: CASSSNQGWNYGYTF. CDR3 bases: TGCGCCAGCAGCTCTAATCAGGGGTGGAATTATGGCTACACCTTC.